The sequence of this T cell receptor (beta chain) was determined in a study of blood T cells in healthy people across ages. The overall study: Roughly one uniquely barcoded beta molecule per two T cells was captured.

The sample holds a few counts of this clonotype. Its antigen is not known. Study-level findings and limits: Using unsorted PBMCs precluded a conclusive naive versus antigen-experienced comparison.

A J-beta primer mix and a sample-barcoded 5' primer were used in a second PCR of roughly 6 to 12 cycles. Using its own MiXCR run on the 5' RACE reads, TCRdb lists one record per CDR3 protein. The repertoire holds around 1.5 million distinct CDR3 sequences, with 40% to 50% as singletons. Germline loops: CDR1 LNHNV, CDR2 YYDKDF (reference sequence). Trimming left V 6 bases short and J 0 bases short, with 11 bases between. This CDR3 has 14 residues. The chain is built from TRBV15 and TRBJ1-1; possibly TRBD1 for D (5 bases). The receptor's source is a woman aged 18-30 years in good health. The sample was blood. The CDR3 DNA follows: TGTGCCACCAGGCCGGGACTCCTGAACACTGAAGCTTTCTTT. Its translation: CATRPGLLNTEAFF.